This passage covers 18 T cell receptor beta chains from one sample sequenced in a study of technical replicates of blood from several donors (dated by TCRdb to 2016 to 2017). The library was produced with the immunoSEQ multiplex PCR assay. The clones in this table, taken by TCRdb from immuneACCESS, are in-frame only. Not every clone is retained; where verified, under half of the shortfall comes from an unresolved V gene, and the cause of the rest is unknown. In all, the sample holds tens of thousands of clones, and approximately 96% of those were seen once. The ten biggest clones cover approximately 0.18% of the sample. The specimen was T cells isolated from PBMCs. These receptors originate from a human donor in good health.

The chain couples TRBV11-2 to TRBJ2-3, with a tentative D call TRBD2 (6 bases). V lost 0 bases and J 5 bases, leaving 15 bases between the germline ends. The CDR3 runs 16 residues. Germline lookup yields CDR1 SGHAT and CDR2 FQNNGV. The CDR3 DNA sequence: TGTGCCAGCAGCTTAGATCTTTGGGGCGGGGTAGATACGCAGTATTTT. This translates into CASSLDLWGGVDTQYF.

The chain carries TRBV2 and TRBJ2-2, with 14 bases fitting TRBD2. The CDR3 is made up of 19 amino acids. Germline V CDR1 and CDR2: SNHLY, FYNNEI. After removal of 6 bases from V and 1 base from J, the junction contained 10 bases not matched to a gene. The CDR3 sequence: CASRLPGLAGAQNTGELFF. The CDR3 region has the DNA TGTGCCAGCAGGCTCCCGGGACTAGCGGGAGCGCAGAACACCGGGGAGCTGTTTTTT.

The chain combines TRBV10-3 with TRBJ2-7; 10 bases are a match to TRBD2. The CDR3 length is 18 residues. The germline V gene encodes CDR1 ENHRY and CDR2 SYGVKD. The V segment lost 6 bases and the J segment 6 bases; nucleotides outside the gene matches: 20. The CDR3 loop reads CAIRATSGPPKGDREQYF. The DNA for the CDR3 is TGTGCCATCAGGGCGACTAGCGGGCCCCCCAAGGGGGATCGCGAGCAGTACTTC.

The genes are TRBV5-1 and TRBJ2-4; no reliable D call. This CDR3 has 14 residues. The V gene lost 4 bases and the J gene lost 9 bases, with 17 bases spanning the gap. Per germline, CDR1 SGHRS and CDR2 YFSETQ. CDR3 in DNA: TGCGCCAGCAGCCCCACGACTGGTCCGGGCATTCAGTACTTC. It specifies CASSPTTGPGIQYF.

The rearrangement joins TRBV2 to TRBJ2-7, with D possibly being TRBD2 (5 bases). The CDR3 runs 14 residues. The V gene lost 8 bases and the J gene lost 0 bases, with 14 bases spanning the gap. Per the germline V gene, CDR1 is SNHLY and CDR2 is FYNNEI. The CDR3 here is CASRPGSSSYEQYF. The CDR3 bases are TGTGCCAGCCGGCCGGGATCCAGCTCCTACGAGCAGTACTTC.

This rearrangement joins TRBV5-1 to TRBJ1-1; 7 bases line up with TRBD1. The CDR3 is 15 residues long. V trimming: 2 bases; J trimming: 4 bases; junction bases outside the gene matches: 8. Germline CDR1 reads SGHRS; CDR2 reads YFSETQ. The chain's CDR3 is CASSFTGEGGTEAFF. The CDR3 nucleotides are TGCGCCAGCAGCTTTACAGGGGAAGGGGGCACTGAAGCTTTCTTT.

The rearrangement links TRBV28 to TRBJ1-1, with 12 positions matching TRBD1. J was trimmed by 7 bases and V by 5 bases; bases with no gene match: 14. Germline V gene data show CDR1 as MDHEN and CDR2 as SYDVKM. This CDR3 is 17 amino acids long. The chain's CDR3 is CASSPPAGQGAGGEAFF. The CDR3 DNA follows: TGTGCCAGCAGTCCCCCGGCGGGACAGGGGGCGGGGGGTGAAGCTTTCTTT. Combining the CDR3 with reference TRBV28 and TRBJ1-1 gives the whole variable domain DVKVTQSSRYLVKRTGEKVFLECVQDMDHENMFWYRQDPGLGLRLIYFSYDVKMKEKGDIPEGYSVSREKKERFSLILESASTNQTSMYLCASSPPAGQGAGGEAFFGQGTRLTVV.

The V gene is TRBV7-9, the J gene TRBJ1-3, with 9 bases identical to TRBD1. The V gene end was trimmed by 6 bases and the J gene end by 1 base; junction bases not matched to a gene: 4. This CDR3 comprises 15 residues. CDR1 and CDR2 from the germline V gene are SEHNR and FQNEAQ (reference sequence). The CDR3 nucleotides are TGTGCCAGCAGTTTACAGGGGGCATCTGGAAACACCATATATTTT. It is translated as CASSLQGASGNTIYF.

This chain connects TRBV7-6 to TRBJ1-3, with D maybe TRBD1 (6 bases). Trimming took off 3 bases at V and 0 bases at J, with 12 bases between the two ends. CDR1 is SGHVS and CDR2 is FNYEAQ in the germline V gene. The CDR3 is made up of 16 amino acids. For the CDR3, the DNA is TGTGCCAGCAGCTTTGCCACAGGGTCCTCTGGAAACACCATATATTTT. It specifies CASSFATGSSGNTIYF.

This chain connects TRBV7-9 to TRBJ1-2, with 9 bases fitting TRBD1. Germline V gene lookup returns CDR1 SEHNR and CDR2 FQNEAQ (reference sequence). The CDR3 runs to 14 residues. After removal of 5 bases from V and 6 bases from J, the junction contained 7 bases not matched to a gene. The CDR3 DNA reads TGTGCCAGCAGCCTTCCAGACAGGGGGGATGGCTACACCTTC. It encodes CASSLPDRGDGYTF.

The chain carries TRBV7-9 and TRBJ1-4, with a possible D match to TRBD1 (5 bases). Germline loops: CDR1 SEHNR, CDR2 FQNEAQ (reference sequence). V lost 3 bases and J lost 0, with 11 bases in between. The CDR3 runs 16 residues. The CDR3, as DNA: TGTGCCAGCAGCTTCGCAGGGTTCGCAACTAATGAAAAACTGTTTTTT. Its protein product is CASSFAGFATNEKLFF.

Regarding this clone: The sample has other DNA sequences that encode this CDR3 too. The chain recombines TRBV5-1 with TRBJ2-7, with D hard to call. V was trimmed by 4 bases and J by 3 bases, leaving 5 bases between them. The CDR3 consists of 11 residues. Germline loops: CDR1 SGHRS, CDR2 YFSETQ. This CDR3 reads CASSENYEQYF. CDR3 nucleotide sequence: TGCGCCAGCAGCGAGAACTACGAGCAGTACTTC.

This clone was picked up one time. V and J are TRBV6-1 and TRBJ1-2; 12 nucleotides match TRBD1. Germline values: CDR1 MNHNS, CDR2 SASEGT. Trimming cost V 10 bases and J 8 bases; bases outside gene matches: 11. CDR3 size: 14 residues. The CDR3 sequence: CATRPGQGAQGYTF. The CDR3 DNA reads TGTGCCACCAGACCGGGACAGGGGGCGCAGGGCTACACCTTC.

The chain carries TRBV11-2 and TRBJ1-2; tentative D call: TRBD1 (5 bases). Germline assignment: CDR1 SGHAT and CDR2 FQNNGV. CDR3 length: 15 amino acids. Trimming left V 2 bases short and J 2 bases short, with 12 bases between. CDR3 bases: TGTGCCAGCAGCTTACGGCAGGGCCTAAACTATGGCTACACCTTC. Amino acid sequence: CASSLRQGLNYGYTF.

The rearrangement joins TRBV6-4 to TRBJ1-2, with D perhaps TRBD1 (5 bases). Germline V gene sequence: CDR1 MRHNA, CDR2 SNTAGT. The CDR3 contains 15 residues. With 2 bases removed from V and 1 base from J, the gap between germline ends came to 11 bases. The CDR3 region is CASSDGTGNNYGYTF. Here the CDR3 DNA reads TGTGCCAGCAGTGACGGCACAGGCAATAACTATGGCTACACCTTC.

The CDR3 region is CASSQGTGGREQFF. CDR3 in DNA: TGCGCCAGCAGCCAAGGGACAGGGGGAAGGGAGCAGTTCTTC. The chain is built from TRBV4-1 and TRBJ2-1, with 10 bases aligning to TRBD1. The CDR3 is 14 amino acids. Germline values: CDR1 MGHRA, CDR2 YSYEKL. V lost 1 base, J lost 10 bases, and 4 bases stayed unmatched.

The chain uses TRBV5-6 and TRBJ1-1; a possible D gene is TRBD1 (5 bases). CDR1 and CDR2 from the germline V gene are SGHDT and YYEEEE. CDR3 length: 15 residues. The V gene lost 0 bases and the J gene lost 4 bases, with 13 bases spanning the gap. CDR3 sequence (DNA): TGTGCCAGCAGCTTGGAAGGGGCGATCGCCACTGAAGCTTTCTTT. Encoded protein: CASSLEGAIATEAFF.

This clone was counted once. The chain combines TRBV28 with TRBJ2-1; TRBD2 matches 14 bases. The CDR3 runs to 15 residues. Germline V gene lookup returns CDR1 MDHEN and CDR2 SYDVKM. Trimming at V came to 6 bases and at J to 7 bases, leaving 5 bases not matched to a gene. The CDR3 bases are TGTGCCAGCAGGACCGGGACTAGCGGGAGAAATGAGCAGTTCTTC. Translated, it gives CASRTGTSGRNEQFF.